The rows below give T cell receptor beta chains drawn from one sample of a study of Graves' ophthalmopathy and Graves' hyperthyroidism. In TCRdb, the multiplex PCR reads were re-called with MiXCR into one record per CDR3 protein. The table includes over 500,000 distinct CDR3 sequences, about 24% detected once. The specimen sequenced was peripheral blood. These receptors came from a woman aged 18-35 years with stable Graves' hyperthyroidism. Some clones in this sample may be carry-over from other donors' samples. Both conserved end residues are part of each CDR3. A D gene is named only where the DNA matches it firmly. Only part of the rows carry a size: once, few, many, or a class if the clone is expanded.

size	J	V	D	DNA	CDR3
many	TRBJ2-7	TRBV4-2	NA	TGTGCCAGCAGCCAAGATGTTGGAACCTACGAGCAGTACTTC	CASSQDVGTYEQYF
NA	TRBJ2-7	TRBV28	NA	TGTGCCAGCAGTCTCCCGGTGGGGGCCCAGTACGAGCAGTACTTC	CASSLPVGAQYEQYF
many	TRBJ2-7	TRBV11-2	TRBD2	TGTGCCAGCAGCGCAGTAGCGGGAGTGGGGGAGCAGTACTTC	CASSAVAGVGEQYF
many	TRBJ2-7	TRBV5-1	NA	TGCGCCAGCAGCTTGCGGAGCTCGGGGGTTGGGCCCACCTACGAGCAGTACTTC	CASSLRSSGVGPTYEQYF
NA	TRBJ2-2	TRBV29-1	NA	TGCAGCGGAAGGTTTAACACCGGGGAGCTGTTTTTT	CSGRFNTGELFF
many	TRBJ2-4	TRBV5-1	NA	TGCGCCAGCAGCCCGGATCGATACAGGGAAACCAAAAACATTCAGTACTTC	CASSPDRYRETKNIQYF
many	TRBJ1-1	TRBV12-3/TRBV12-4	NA	TGTGCCAGCAGTCCAAGGTGGGTGGGCACTGAAGCTTTCTTT	CASSPRWVGTEAFF
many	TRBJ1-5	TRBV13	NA	TGTGCCAGCAGCTTAGCCGGGGTTCAGCCCCAGCATTTT	CASSLAGVQPQHF
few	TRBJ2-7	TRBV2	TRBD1	TGTGCCAGCACCCAGGGGGGACAGGGGAGATCCTACGAGCAGTACTTC	CASTQGGQGRSYEQYF
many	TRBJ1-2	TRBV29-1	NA	TGCAGCGTTGAAGAGCGAGAGACCCGCTATGGCTACACCTTC	CSVEERETRYGYTF
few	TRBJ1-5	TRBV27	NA	TGTGCCAGCAGTCTTCTGGGGGCAGGGAATCAGCCCCAGCATTTT	CASSLLGAGNQPQHF
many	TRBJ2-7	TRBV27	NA	TGTGCCAGCAGTTTATACGGGAGTGCGTCTTCGGAGCAGTACTTC	CASSLYGSASSEQYF
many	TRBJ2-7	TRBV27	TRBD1	TGTGCCAGCGCCGGGTTGGACAGGGTCTACGAGCAGTACTTC	CASAGLDRVYEQYF
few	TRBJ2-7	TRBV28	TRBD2	TGTGCCAGCAGTATCGGCCGGGACTACGTTTCAAGGGAGCAGTACTTC	CASSIGRDYVSREQYF
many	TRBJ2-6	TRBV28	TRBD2	TGTGCCAGCAGTTGGGGCGGGGGGCCTGGGGCCAACGTCCTGACTTTC	CASSWGGGPGANVLTF
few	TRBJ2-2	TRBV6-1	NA	TGTGCCAGCAAGAAGTACCTTGTGGAGCTGTTTTTT	CASKKYLVELFF
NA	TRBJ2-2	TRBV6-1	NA	TGTGCCAGCAGTGAACTAAGGGGGTACCCGAACACCGGGGAGCTGTTTTTT	CASSELRGYPNTGELFF
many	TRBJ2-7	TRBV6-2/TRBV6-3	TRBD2	TGTGCCAGCAGTCCGGTAGCGGGGGGGACCTACGAGCAGTACTTC	CASSPVAGGTYEQYF
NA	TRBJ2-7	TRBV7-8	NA	TGTGCCAGCAGCTTAGTCGTGTCTAGCCACGAGCAGTACTTC	CASSLVVSSHEQYF
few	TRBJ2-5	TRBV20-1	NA	TGCAGTGCTAGAAGGGCAGGGCAAGAGACCCAGTACTTC	CSARRAGQETQYF
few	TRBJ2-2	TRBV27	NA	TGTGCCAGCAGTTTATCGATACAGGCCTCAACCGGGGAGCTGTTTTTT	CASSLSIQASTGELFF
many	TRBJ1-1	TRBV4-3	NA	TGCGCCAGCAGCCAAGTCGGGAACCTTAACACTGAAGCTTTCTTT	CASSQVGNLNTEAFF
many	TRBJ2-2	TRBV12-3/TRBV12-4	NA	TGTGCCAGCAACCCCCATGGACCGCGAAACACCGGGGAGCTGTTTTTT	CASNPHGPRNTGELFF
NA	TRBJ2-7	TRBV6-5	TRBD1	TGTGCCAGCAGTTACCTGGGGACAGGGGGCGTCGAGCAGTACTTC	CASSYLGTGGVEQYF
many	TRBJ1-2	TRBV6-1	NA	TGTGCCAGCACCCCAGGTACCTTGGACTATGGCTACACCTTC	CASTPGTLDYGYTF
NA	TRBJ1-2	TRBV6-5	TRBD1	TGTGCCAGCAGTTACCTCCGACAGGGGGATACTGGCTACACCTTC	CASSYLRQGDTGYTF
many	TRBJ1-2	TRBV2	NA	TGTGCCAGCAGATCACAAGAGTTTGGCTCCGGTGGCTACACCTTC	CASRSQEFGSGGYTF
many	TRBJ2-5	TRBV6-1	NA	TGTGCCAGCAGTGAGGGGGCCGCCCAAGAGACCCAGTACTTC	CASSEGAAQETQYF
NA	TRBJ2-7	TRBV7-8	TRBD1	TGTGCCAGCAGGGGGGGACAGGGGGCCTACGAGCAGTACTTC	CASRGGQGAYEQYF
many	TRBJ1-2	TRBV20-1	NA	TGCAGTGCTACTTATCGAGGACAATACGGGAACTATGGCTACACCTTC	CSATYRGQYGNYGYTF
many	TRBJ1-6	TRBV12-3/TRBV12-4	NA	TGTGCCAGCAGACCTGGACAGATTAATTCACCCCTCCACTTT	CASRPGQINSPLHF
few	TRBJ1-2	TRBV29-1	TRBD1	TGCAGCGTTGTCTTAGGAGGGGGCGGCTACACCTTC	CSVVLGGGGYTF
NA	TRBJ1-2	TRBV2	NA	TGTGCCAGCAGTGAATTAGTAAGCAGTGGTGGCTACACCTTC	CASSELVSSGGYTF
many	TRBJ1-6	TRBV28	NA	TGTGCCAGCAGTTTACAGGGGAAAAGAAATTCACCCCTCCACTTT	CASSLQGKRNSPLHF
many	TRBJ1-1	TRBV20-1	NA	TGCAGTGCCCCGGGGGGTGCCACTGAAGCTTTCTTT	CSAPGGATEAFF
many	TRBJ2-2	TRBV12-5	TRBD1	TGTGCTAGTGGTTTGCCCGACAGGGACAGAGGATTGAACACCGGGGAGCTGTTTTTT	CASGLPDRDRGLNTGELFF
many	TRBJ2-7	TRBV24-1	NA	TGTGCCACCAGTGAGGACGGAACCGTCTACGAGCAGTACTTC	CATSEDGTVYEQYF
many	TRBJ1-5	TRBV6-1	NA	TGTGCCAGCAGTCCCATCTTCGGCAATCAGCCCCAGCATTTT	CASSPIFGNQPQHF
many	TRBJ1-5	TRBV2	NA	TGTGCCAGCAGTGTCACACTGGGGTTGGAGCAGCCCCAGCATTTT	CASSVTLGLEQPQHF
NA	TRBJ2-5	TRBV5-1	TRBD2	TGCGCCAGCAGCTTGTTTATCTCGTCTAGCGGGGGGACCCAAGAGACCCAGTACTTC	CASSLFISSSGGTQETQYF
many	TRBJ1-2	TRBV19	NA	TGTGCCAGTACCATGCAGGGAGCTGGAATCTATGGCTGCACCTTC	CASTMQGAGIYGCTF
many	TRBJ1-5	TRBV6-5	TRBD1	TGTGCCAGCAGCCCTTTGGACAGGGCCCTAAATCAGCCCCAGCATTTT	CASSPLDRALNQPQHF
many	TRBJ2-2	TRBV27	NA	TGTGCCAGCACCGAATCGGGACAGAACACCGGGGAGCTGTTTTTT	CASTESGQNTGELFF
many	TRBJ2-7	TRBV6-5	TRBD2	TGTGCCAGCAGTTACCGGGGGGGCTACGAGCAGTACTTC	CASSYRGGYEQYF
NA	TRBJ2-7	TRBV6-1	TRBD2	TGTGCCAGCAGTCCGCGACTAGCGGGATTCCCCTACGAGCAGTACTTC	CASSPRLAGFPYEQYF
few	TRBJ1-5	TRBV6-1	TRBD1	TGTGCCAGCAGGGGACAGCTCAATCAGCCCCAGCATTTT	CASRGQLNQPQHF
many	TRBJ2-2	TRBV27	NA	TGTGCCAGCAGTATAGCCGAGAACACCGGGGAGCTGTTTTTT	CASSIAENTGELFF
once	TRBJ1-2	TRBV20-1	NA	TGCAGTGCTAGAAGTGTTGCGCCGCCCTATGGCTACACCTTC	CSARSVAPPYGYTF
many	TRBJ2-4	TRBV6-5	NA	TGTGCCAGCAGTTACTCGCGAGGGGGTCTAGCCAAAAACATTCAGTACTTC	CASSYSRGGLAKNIQYF
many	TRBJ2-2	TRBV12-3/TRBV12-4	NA	TGTGCCAGCAGCGGGGGACAGTCTATCGGGGAGCTGTTTTTT	CASSGGQSIGELFF